A single sample is the source of the 9 T cell receptor beta chains below, sequenced in a study of Graves' ophthalmopathy and Graves' hyperthyroidism. Amplification of the TCR beta CDR3 regions used RNA transcripts (as template). First-round RT-PCR used HTBI primers; second-round multiplex PCR followed. TCRdb itself ran the multiplex PCR reads through MiXCR, one entry per CDR3 protein. The table shows 600,000 to 700,000 distinct CDR3 sequences, with roughly 39% occurring only once. Sequencing was done on a sample of peripheral blood. The receptor set was obtained from an adult man with Graves' ophthalmopathy.

V and J are TRBV2 and TRBJ1-2; 7 positions match TRBD1. This CDR3 is built from 14 residues. V lost 10 bases to trimming and J lost 2 bases; unmatched junction nucleotides: 10. The germline V gene has CDR1 SNHLY and CDR2 FYNNEI. In DNA, the CDR3 is TGTGCCATCAGCGCGGGACAGATCAACTATGGCTACACCTTC. Its protein is CAISAGQINYGYTF.

This clonotype was counted once. The chain carries TRBV2 and TRBJ2-3, with unresolved D. V lost 6 bases to trimming and J lost 0 bases, with 10 bases between them. The CDR3 consists of 14 residues. Germline V gives CDR1 SNHLY, CDR2 FYNNEI. The CDR3 sequence is CASSPLSSTDTQYF. CDR3 DNA sequence: TGTGCCAGCAGCCCGCTGTCTAGCACAGATACGCAGTATTTT. The variable domain in full, with the rest retrieved from reference TRBV2 and TRBJ2-3, is EPEVTQTPSHQVTQMGQEVILRCVPISNHLYFYWYRQILGQKVEFLVSFYNNEISEKSEIFDDQFSVERPDGSNFTLKIRSTKLEDSAMYFCASSPLSSTDTQYFGPGTRLTVL.

This clonotype has at least ten counts. The chain is built from TRBV5-1 and TRBJ1-1; D is ambiguous. This CDR3 region has 13 residues. Germline V gene lookup returns CDR1 SGHRS and CDR2 YFSETQ. Deletions cut 2 bases from V and 1 base from J, with 6 bases between. The CDR3 loop reads CASSFGKNTEAFF. The CDR3 nucleotides are TGCGCCAGCAGCTTCGGCAAGAACACTGAAGCTTTCTTT.

This clonotype was detected many times. CDR3 nucleotide sequence: TGTGCCAGCAGCTTGAAGGGGCAGGGCACTGAAGCTTTCTTT. Residues: CASSLKGQGTEAFF. The chain employs TRBV7-8 and TRBJ1-1; a possible D gene is TRBD1 (5 bases). The CDR3 length is 14 residues. Germline V lookup: CDR1 SGHVS, CDR2 FQNEAQ. V was cut by 3 bases and J by 4 bases, with 12 bases left in between.

The sample holds many counts of this clonotype. The V gene is TRBV6-6, the J gene TRBJ2-7; D gene unclear. The V and J ends lost 6 bases and 6 bases respectively, with 15 bases between them. Germline CDR1 is MNHNY and CDR2 is SVGAGI (reference sequence). The CDR3 is 13 residues long. Here the CDR3 DNA reads TGTGCCAGCAGCCCCCTCCCTAGTTCCGAGCAGTACTTC. Protein: CASSPLPSSEQYF.

This chain links TRBV2 with TRBJ1-1, with TRBD1 as a possible D gene (6 bases). Germline V lookup: CDR1 SNHLY, CDR2 FYNNEI. V dropped 8 bases and J dropped 1 base, with 20 bases sitting between them. The CDR3 covers 16 residues. The CDR3 loop is CASSPLTGNANTEAFF. The CDR3 DNA reads as TGTGCCAGCTCACCACTGACAGGTAATGCGAACACTGAAGCTTTCTTT.

This clonotype was seen a single time. The chain joins TRBV19 to TRBJ1-3, with no clear D. Trimming removed 9 bases at V and 0 bases at J, with 12 bases between. There are 14 residues in the CDR3. CDR1 is LNHDA, CDR2 SQIVND, per germline (reference sequence). CDR3 protein: CASSWADSGNTIYF. As DNA, the CDR3 is TGTGCCAGCAGTTGGGCGGACTCTGGAAACACCATATATTTT. Full variable domain (missing parts from reference TRBV19 and TRBJ1-3): DGGITQSPKYLFRKEGQNVTLSCEQNLNHDAMYWYRQDPGQGLRLIYYSQIVNDFQKGDIAEGYSVSREKKESFPLTVTSAQKNPTAFYLCASSWADSGNTIYFGEGSWLTVV.

This chain connects TRBV12-3 or TRBV12-4 to TRBJ2-2, with D perhaps TRBD2 (5 bases). The CDR3 runs to 11 residues. DNA for the CDR3: TGTGCTAGTGGCCGGGGATTTGAGCTGTTTTTT. Translating gives CASGRGFELFF.

This clonotype was observed a few times. J is TRBJ2-7 and V is TRBV19, with D possibly TRBD1 on 5 matching bases. This CDR3 has 14 amino acids. Trimming shortened V by 3 bases and J by 5 bases, and 14 bases separated the two germline ends. From germline, CDR1 is LNHDA and CDR2 SQIVND (reference sequence). Here the CDR3 reads CASSIISGIDEQYF. DNA of the CDR3: TGTGCCAGTAGTATTATTTCAGGGATCGACGAGCAGTACTTC.